This T cell receptor beta chain was recovered during a study of cytomegalovirus exposure and HLA in healthy donors. The CDR3 is 16 residues long. Looked up from germline, CDR1 is ENHRY and CDR2 is SYGVKD. The germline V and J ends were trimmed by 5 bases and 3 bases, with 18 bases remaining between them. Researchers ran the PCR with 60 Vbeta and 13 Jbeta primers. The repertoire was sequenced with immunoSEQ multiplex PCR; TCRdb's copy has only in-frame clones and lacks some. Counted here are roughly 170,000 clones, around 80% occurring once; the ten biggest clones make up about 1.5%. The chain recombines TRBV10-3 with TRBJ2-3; no clear D. This clonotype originated in a woman aged 25 to 39 in good health and CMV-seropositive. The sample consisted of PBMCs. CDR3 protein: CAISPESPFGTDTQYF. The DNA of the CDR3 is TGTGCCATCAGTCCTGAGTCCCCGTTCGGGACAGATACGCAGTATTTT.